This is a list of T cell receptor beta chains from one sample in a study of blood T cell repertoires in COVID-19. Here immunoSEQ multiplex PCR was the method, and the copy in TCRdb shows in-frame clones only, minus some. The table shows fewer than 140,000 clones, with 60% to 85% occurring only once. Sample: peripheral blood. These TCRs come from a man at least 80 years old with COVID-19, enrolled during active disease. CDR3s include the opening cysteine and the closing phenylalanine or tryptophan. Fields, in order: J gene, clone size, D gene, V gene, CDR3 protein, CDR3 DNA. D genes are given only for firm matches. Clone size is shown for a subset of rows, as once, few, many or a class of expanded clone.

j_call: TRBJ2-7; clone_size: -; d_call: TRBD1; v_call: TRBV7-3; cdr3_aa: CASSRDRRSEQYF; cdr3_nt: TGTGCCAGCAGCCGGGACAGAAGAAGCGAGCAGTACTTC
j_call: TRBJ2-6; clone_size: -; d_call: -; v_call: TRBV4-3; cdr3_aa: CASSQIRDSGANVLTF; cdr3_nt: TGCGCCAGCAGCCAAATCAGGGACTCTGGGGCCAACGTCCTGACTTTC
j_call: TRBJ2-5; clone_size: -; d_call: TRBD2; v_call: TRBV2; cdr3_aa: CASRETAGETQYF; cdr3_nt: TGTGCCAGCAGGGAGACAGCGGGGGAGACCCAGTACTTC
j_call: TRBJ1-6; clone_size: few; d_call: TRBD1; v_call: TRBV28; cdr3_aa: CASSHNQGAFDSPLHF; cdr3_nt: TGTGCCAGCAGTCATAACCAGGGGGCTTTTGATTCACCCCTCCACTTT
j_call: TRBJ2-1; clone_size: -; d_call: -; v_call: TRBV27; cdr3_aa: CASKLGIIWDNEQFF; cdr3_nt: TGTGCCAGCAAATTGGGCATTATCTGGGACAATGAGCAGTTCTTC
j_call: TRBJ2-7; clone_size: -; d_call: -; v_call: TRBV3-1/TRBV3-2; cdr3_aa: CASSLVLGGSPYEQYF; cdr3_nt: TGTGCCAGCAGCCTAGTTTTGGGCGGGTCCCCGTACGAGCAGTACTTC
j_call: TRBJ1-1; clone_size: -; d_call: -; v_call: TRBV5-1; cdr3_aa: CASSSGPYRERDTEAFF; cdr3_nt: TGCGCCAGCAGCTCAGGACCATACAGGGAAAGGGACACTGAAGCTTTCTTT
j_call: TRBJ2-1; clone_size: -; d_call: -; v_call: TRBV5-1; cdr3_aa: CASSPAGQTRNEQFF; cdr3_nt: TGCGCCAGCTCCCCTGCCGGACAGACCCGCAATGAGCAGTTCTTC
j_call: TRBJ2-5; clone_size: -; d_call: -; v_call: TRBV9; cdr3_aa: CASGLTAQQETQYF; cdr3_nt: TGTGCCAGCGGCTTGACAGCGCAGCAGGAGACCCAGTACTTC
j_call: TRBJ2-7; clone_size: -; d_call: TRBD2; v_call: TRBV11-2; cdr3_aa: CASSITTSGSSEQYF; cdr3_nt: TGTGCCAGCAGCATTACGACTAGCGGGAGTAGCGAGCAGTACTTC
j_call: TRBJ1-1; clone_size: -; d_call: -; v_call: TRBV19; cdr3_aa: CASSLGQLNTEAFF; cdr3_nt: TGTGCCAGTAGTCTAGGACAGTTGAACACTGAAGCTTTCTTT
j_call: TRBJ2-1; clone_size: -; d_call: TRBD2; v_call: TRBV7-2; cdr3_aa: CASSFSAGGYNEQFF; cdr3_nt: TGTGCCAGCAGCTTCTCAGCGGGGGGGTACAATGAGCAGTTCTTC
j_call: TRBJ1-2; clone_size: -; d_call: -; v_call: TRBV9; cdr3_aa: CASSPHNGAWGGYTF; cdr3_nt: TGTGCCAGCAGCCCACACAATGGGGCTTGGGGTGGCTACACCTTC
j_call: TRBJ2-3; clone_size: -; d_call: -; v_call: TRBV3-1/TRBV3-2; cdr3_aa: CASSQFGRGYTDTQYF; cdr3_nt: TGTGCCAGCAGCCAGTTTGGGCGGGGTTACACAGATACGCAGTATTTT
j_call: TRBJ2-7; clone_size: -; d_call: TRBD2; v_call: TRBV19; cdr3_aa: CASSRDRAGDPYEQYF; cdr3_nt: TGTGCCAGTAGTAGAGATAGGGCGGGAGATCCCTACGAGCAGTACTTC
j_call: TRBJ1-2; clone_size: -; d_call: -; v_call: TRBV19; cdr3_aa: CASSTTDYGYTF; cdr3_nt: TGTGCCAGTAGTACGACAGACTATGGCTACACCTTC
j_call: TRBJ2-7; clone_size: -; d_call: TRBD1; v_call: TRBV14; cdr3_aa: CASSQKTPGTGGDEQYF; cdr3_nt: TGTGCCAGCAGCCAAAAAACCCCCGGGACAGGGGGCGACGAGCAGTACTTC
j_call: TRBJ2-6; clone_size: -; d_call: TRBD1; v_call: TRBV19; cdr3_aa: CASSKVLQGAGANVLTF; cdr3_nt: TGTGCCAGTAGCAAAGTTCTACAGGGGGCTGGGGCCAACGTCCTGACTTTC
j_call: TRBJ2-5; clone_size: -; d_call: TRBD1; v_call: TRBV11-2; cdr3_aa: CASSSRGDRVRETQYF; cdr3_nt: TGTGCCAGCAGCTCCCGGGGGGACAGGGTTCGAGAGACCCAGTACTTC
j_call: TRBJ1-1; clone_size: -; d_call: -; v_call: TRBV18; cdr3_aa: CASSPRQIMNTEAFF; cdr3_nt: TGTGCCAGCTCACCACGGCAGATTATGAACACTGAAGCTTTCTTT
j_call: TRBJ2-7; clone_size: once; d_call: TRBD1; v_call: TRBV6-5; cdr3_aa: CASRRGGGYEQYF; cdr3_nt: TGTGCCAGTAGGAGAGGGGGCGGTTACGAGCAGTACTTC
j_call: TRBJ1-5; clone_size: -; d_call: TRBD1; v_call: TRBV7-2; cdr3_aa: CASSLKAGGQPQHF; cdr3_nt: TGTGCCAGCAGCTTAAAGGCAGGGGGACAGCCCCAGCATTTT
j_call: TRBJ2-3; clone_size: few; d_call: -; v_call: TRBV2; cdr3_aa: CASSEATSITDTQYF; cdr3_nt: TGTGCCAGCAGTGAGGCGACTAGTATTACAGATACGCAGTATTTT
j_call: TRBJ2-3; clone_size: -; d_call: TRBD2; v_call: TRBV5-6; cdr3_aa: CASSSQGSSGRWGTDTQYF; cdr3_nt: TGTGCCAGCAGTTCGCAGGGGTCTAGCGGGAGATGGGGCACAGATACGCAGTATTTT
j_call: TRBJ1-5; clone_size: -; d_call: -; v_call: TRBV9; cdr3_aa: CASSSHATVDLAPQHF; cdr3_nt: TGTGCCAGCAGCTCCCACGCGACAGTCGACTTGGCGCCCCAGCATTTT
j_call: TRBJ1-1; clone_size: -; d_call: -; v_call: TRBV19; cdr3_aa: CASSAWGAEAFF; cdr3_nt: TGTGCCAGTAGTGCATGGGGGGCTGAAGCTTTCTTT
j_call: TRBJ1-2; clone_size: -; d_call: -; v_call: TRBV29-1; cdr3_aa: CSAHRGQNYGYTF; cdr3_nt: TGCAGCGCCCATAGGGGACAAAACTATGGCTACACCTTC
j_call: TRBJ2-5; clone_size: -; d_call: TRBD2; v_call: TRBV9; cdr3_aa: CASSVGAGGPHETQYF; cdr3_nt: TGTGCCAGCAGCGTAGGAGCGGGAGGGCCGCACGAGACCCAGTACTTC
j_call: TRBJ2-7; clone_size: -; d_call: TRBD1; v_call: TRBV6-2/TRBV6-3; cdr3_aa: CASSPWGGQGDEQYF; cdr3_nt: TGTGCCAGCAGTCCCTGGGGAGGACAGGGAGACGAGCAGTACTTC
j_call: TRBJ1-1; clone_size: -; d_call: -; v_call: TRBV28; cdr3_aa: CASGDMNTEAFF; cdr3_nt: TGTGCCAGCGGTGACATGAACACTGAAGCTTTCTTT
j_call: TRBJ1-2; clone_size: -; d_call: -; v_call: TRBV6-1; cdr3_aa: CASSEKRQPVYGYTF; cdr3_nt: TGTGCCAGCAGTGAAAAGAGACAGCCGGTCTATGGCTACACCTTC
j_call: TRBJ2-1; clone_size: -; d_call: -; v_call: TRBV9; cdr3_aa: CASNDLQGPNEQFF; cdr3_nt: TGTGCCAGCAACGATCTACAGGGTCCGAATGAGCAGTTCTTC
j_call: TRBJ1-1; clone_size: -; d_call: TRBD1; v_call: TRBV4-2; cdr3_aa: CASSQDRYTGGNTEAFF; cdr3_nt: TGTGCCAGCAGCCAAGATCGCTATACAGGGGGGAACACTGAAGCTTTCTTT
j_call: TRBJ1-1; clone_size: -; d_call: -; v_call: TRBV27; cdr3_aa: CASSIRGNTEAFF; cdr3_nt: TGTGCCAGCAGTATCCGAGGGAACACTGAAGCTTTCTTT
j_call: TRBJ2-5; clone_size: -; d_call: TRBD2; v_call: TRBV7-9; cdr3_aa: CASSPWAGGQETQYF; cdr3_nt: TGTGCCAGCAGCCCTTGGGCGGGAGGCCAAGAGACCCAGTACTTC
j_call: TRBJ2-1; clone_size: -; d_call: -; v_call: TRBV7-3; cdr3_aa: CASSASGSYNEQFF; cdr3_nt: TGTGCCAGCAGCGCCTCCGGGAGTTACAATGAGCAGTTCTTC
j_call: TRBJ2-2; clone_size: -; d_call: TRBD2; v_call: TRBV4-1; cdr3_aa: CASSQGTSGRGGELFF; cdr3_nt: TGCGCCAGCAGCCAAGGAACTAGCGGGAGAGGCGGGGAGCTGTTTTTT
j_call: TRBJ2-5; clone_size: -; d_call: TRBD2; v_call: TRBV19; cdr3_aa: CASSTSGLRETQYF; cdr3_nt: TGTGCCAGTAGTACATCGGGACTAAGAGAGACCCAGTACTTC
j_call: TRBJ2-3; clone_size: few; d_call: TRBD2; v_call: TRBV28; cdr3_aa: CASSPSSSGSERYTQYF; cdr3_nt: TGTGCCAGCAGTCCCTCATCTAGCGGGTCGGAGAGATATACGCAGTATTTT
j_call: TRBJ2-1; clone_size: -; d_call: TRBD1; v_call: TRBV5-4; cdr3_aa: CASSFSGQRGNEQFF; cdr3_nt: TGTGCCAGCAGCTTTTCGGGACAGAGAGGCAATGAGCAGTTCTTC
j_call: TRBJ2-7; clone_size: once; d_call: -; v_call: TRBV28; cdr3_aa: CASSRGGFTYEQYF; cdr3_nt: TGTGCCAGCAGTCGAGGGGGTTTTACCTACGAGCAGTACTTC
j_call: TRBJ2-4; clone_size: -; d_call: -; v_call: TRBV29-1; cdr3_aa: CSVAKGPSNIQYF; cdr3_nt: TGCAGCGTTGCTAAGGGGCCTTCAAACATTCAGTACTTC
j_call: TRBJ2-5; clone_size: -; d_call: TRBD2; v_call: TRBV18; cdr3_aa: CASSLTSQEGETQYF; cdr3_nt: TGTGCCAGCTCACTGACTAGCCAAGAGGGTGAGACCCAGTACTTC
j_call: TRBJ2-4; clone_size: -; d_call: -; v_call: TRBV3-1/TRBV3-2; cdr3_aa: CASSQDPLNIQYF; cdr3_nt: TGTGCCAGCAGCCAAGATCCTCTAAACATTCAGTACTTC
j_call: TRBJ1-1; clone_size: -; d_call: TRBD1; v_call: TRBV19; cdr3_aa: CASRDRGPTEAFF; cdr3_nt: TGTGCCAGCCGAGACAGGGGGCCCACTGAAGCTTTCTTT
j_call: TRBJ1-5; clone_size: once; d_call: TRBD1; v_call: TRBV5-1; cdr3_aa: CASSLRPGTGGGEPQHF; cdr3_nt: TGCGCCAGCAGCTTGCGGCCCGGGACAGGGGGCGGGGAGCCCCAGCATTTT
j_call: TRBJ1-6; clone_size: -; d_call: -; v_call: TRBV2; cdr3_aa: CASSEALRDTSPLHF; cdr3_nt: TGTGCCAGCAGTGAAGCGCTTAGGGACACCTCACCCCTCCACTTT
j_call: TRBJ2-5; clone_size: -; d_call: TRBD2; v_call: TRBV19; cdr3_aa: CASSIIAGKETQYF; cdr3_nt: TGTGCCAGTAGTATCATAGCGGGAAAGGAGACCCAGTACTTC
j_call: TRBJ1-4; clone_size: -; d_call: -; v_call: TRBV19; cdr3_aa: CASSLRGGEKLFF; cdr3_nt: TGTGCCAGTAGCCTACGAGGTGGTGAAAAACTGTTTTTT
j_call: TRBJ2-3; clone_size: -; d_call: -; v_call: TRBV29-1; cdr3_aa: CSVERVGKADTQYF; cdr3_nt: TGCAGCGTTGAGAGGGTAGGGAAGGCAGATACGCAGTATTTT
j_call: TRBJ2-3; clone_size: -; d_call: -; v_call: TRBV12-3/TRBV12-4; cdr3_aa: CASSSRGADTQYF; cdr3_nt: TGTGCCAGCAGTTCCCGGGGTGCAGATACGCAGTATTTT
j_call: TRBJ2-4; clone_size: -; d_call: TRBD2; v_call: TRBV19; cdr3_aa: CASPLAGGDIQYF; cdr3_nt: TGTGCCAGTCCTTTAGCGGGAGGAGACATTCAGTACTTC
j_call: TRBJ2-7; clone_size: -; d_call: -; v_call: TRBV28; cdr3_aa: CASSLYGQSYEQYF; cdr3_nt: TGTGCCAGCAGTTTGTATGGACAGAGCTACGAGCAGTACTTC
j_call: TRBJ2-7; clone_size: -; d_call: TRBD1; v_call: TRBV25-1; cdr3_aa: CATTTGTYEQYF; cdr3_nt: TGTGCCACCACGACAGGGACCTACGAGCAGTACTTC
j_call: TRBJ1-5; clone_size: once; d_call: TRBD1; v_call: TRBV6-5; cdr3_aa: CASRATGGGQPQHF; cdr3_nt: TGTGCCAGCAGAGCTACAGGGGGTGGGCAGCCCCAGCATTTT